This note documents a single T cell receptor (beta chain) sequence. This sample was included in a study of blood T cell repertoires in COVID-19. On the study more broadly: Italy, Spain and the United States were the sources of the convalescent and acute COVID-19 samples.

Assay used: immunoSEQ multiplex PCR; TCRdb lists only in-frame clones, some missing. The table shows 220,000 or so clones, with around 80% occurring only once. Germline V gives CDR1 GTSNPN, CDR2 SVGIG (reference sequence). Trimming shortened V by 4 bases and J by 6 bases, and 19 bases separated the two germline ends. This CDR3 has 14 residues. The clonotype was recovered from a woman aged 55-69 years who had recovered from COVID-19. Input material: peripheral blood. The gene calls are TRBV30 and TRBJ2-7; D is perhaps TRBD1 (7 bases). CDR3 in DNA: TGTGCCTGGAAGGGTGAAGGAGGGGGCCGCGAGCAGTACTTC. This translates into CAWKGEGGGREQYF.